Shown below are 15 T cell receptor beta chains from a single sample sequenced in a study of cytomegalovirus exposure and HLA in healthy donors. It was with 60 Vbeta and 13 Jbeta primers that the PCR ran. Only in-frame clones appear in the TCRdb table, and some are missing; sequencing was by immunoSEQ multiplex PCR. The data contain 110,000 or so clones, 67% of them singletons. Sequencing was carried out using PBMCs. These TCRs come from a man in his late teens or twenties in good health and CMV-seropositive.

The chain uses TRBV30 and TRBJ2-3; 7 bases align to TRBD2. This CDR3 contains 14 residues. V shed 4 bases, J shed 2 bases, and the junction held 6 bases outside the gene matches. CDR1 and CDR2 from the germline V gene are GTSNPN and SVGIG (reference sequence). The CDR3 sequence is CAWTMGGFTDTQYF. For the CDR3, the DNA is TGTGCCTGGACCATGGGGGGGTTCACAGATACGCAGTATTTT.

The CDR3 DNA reads TGTGCCAGCAGCTTATATCAGGGGCCCTCGCAATCGCAGTTCTTC. Translated, it gives CASSLYQGPSQSQFF. J is TRBJ2-1 and V is TRBV7-2; D possibly corresponds to TRBD1 (6 bases). The germline V gene has CDR1 SGHTA and CDR2 FQGNSA. CDR3 size: 15 residues. The V gene lost 2 bases and the J gene lost 12 bases, with 20 bases spanning the gap.

This chain links TRBV10-2 with TRBJ2-3; 11 bases agree with TRBD2. Germline CDR1 WSHSY, CDR2 SAAADI. The CDR3 consists of 16 residues. Trimming cost V 6 bases and J 0 bases; bases outside gene matches: 5. In DNA, the CDR3 is TGCGCCAGCAGGACTAGCGGGGCCGGGAGCACAGATACGCAGTATTTT. Translation gives CASRTSGAGSTDTQYF.

This chain uses TRBV11-2 with TRBJ1-6, with unresolved D. CDR3 length: 15 residues. Germline lookup yields CDR1 SGHAT and CDR2 FQNNGV. V shed 1 base and J shed 10 bases, with 14 bases lying between them. CDR3 DNA sequence: TGTGCCAGCAGCTTAGTTTCGGGATTTAGGTCACCCCTCCACTTT. Translation: CASSLVSGFRSPLHF.

The rearrangement joins TRBV5-1 to TRBJ1-1, with no clear D. The CDR3 sequence is 17 residues long. Per germline, CDR1 SGHRS and CDR2 YFSETQ. Deletions cut 1 base from V and 5 bases from J, with 21 bases between. The CDR3: CASSLNPPSTPGTEAFF. Written as DNA, the CDR3 is TGCGCCAGCAGCTTGAACCCTCCGTCGACGCCGGGAACTGAAGCTTTCTTT.

The table lists this clone with a few counts. The chain uses TRBV30 and TRBJ1-5, with 12 bases aligning to TRBD1. The V gene end was trimmed by 3 bases and the J gene end by 4 bases; junction bases not matched to a gene: 4. CDR1 and CDR2 from the germline V gene are GTSNPN and SVGIG (reference sequence). This CDR3 contains 15 residues. The CDR3 DNA reads as TGTGCCTGGAGGGGACAGGGGGCCCAAAATCAGCCCCAGCATTTT. This codes for CAWRGQGAQNQPQHF.

This clone was detected a few times. The CDR3 nucleotides are TGTGCCAGCAGTTCCCTGTATGGCTACACCTTC. Translating gives CASSSLYGYTF. The rearrangement joins TRBV28 to TRBJ1-2; D remains ambiguous. CDR1 is MDHEN, CDR2 SYDVKM, per germline. The germline V and J ends were trimmed by 4 bases and 5 bases, with 5 bases remaining between them. The CDR3 contains 11 residues.

The genes are TRBV18 and TRBJ1-1, with a possible D match to TRBD1 (6 bases). The germline CDR1 and CDR2 sequences are KGHSH and LQKENI. CDR3 length: 13 residues. V was cut by 4 bases and J by 3 bases, with 9 bases left in between. The CDR3 nucleotides are TGTGCCAGCTCACAAAGGACAGACACTGAAGCTTTCTTT. Translation: CASSQRTDTEAFF.

This clone was seen more than once but under ten times. The rearrangement links TRBV20-1 to TRBJ2-3; D gene uncertain. This CDR3 is 11 amino acids long. Germline V gives CDR1 DFQATT, CDR2 SNEGSKA (reference sequence). V lost 5 bases and J lost 4, with 7 bases in between. The CDR3: CSAEDSDTQYF. The CDR3 nucleotides read TGCAGTGCTGAGGATTCAGATACGCAGTATTTT.

This clone was seen only a few times. V gene TRBV5-1 combines with J gene TRBJ1-6; D gene ambiguous. CDR1 SGHRS and CDR2 YFSETQ come from the germline V gene. V was pared by 2 bases and J by 7 bases, with 13 bases between. The CDR3 is 15 residues long. The CDR3 DNA reads TGCGCCAGCAGCTTAAAGGGAGGGTCCAATTCACCCCTCCACTTT. It yields the protein CASSLKGGSNSPLHF.

V usage is TRBV7-9 and J usage is TRBJ1-2, with 8 nucleotides matching TRBD1. CDR3 length equals 13 residues. CDR1 SEHNR and CDR2 FQNEAQ come from the germline V gene (reference sequence). With V trimmed by 6 bases and J by 7 bases, 7 bases remained unmatched. CDR3 sequence: CASRPTGVGGYTF. The CDR3 DNA follows: TGTGCCAGCAGACCGACAGGGGTGGGTGGCTACACCTTC.

This clone was seen once. The chain recombines TRBV28 with TRBJ1-5; 10 bases align to TRBD1. This CDR3 region has 18 residues. Germline V gene data show CDR1 as MDHEN and CDR2 as SYDVKM. The ends lost 6 bases at V and 0 bases at J; junction bases unmatched: 11. The CDR3 DNA sequence: TGTGCCAGCAGATCCGGGACAGGGGCCCACTATAGCAATCAGCCCCAGCATTTT. It codes for CASRSGTGAHYSNQPQHF.

The chain recombines TRBV14 with TRBJ2-3, with D tentatively TRBD1 (5 bases). This CDR3 contains 12 residues. Germline V gene data show CDR1 as SGHDN and CDR2 as FVKESK. Trimming pared 5 bases from V and 6 bases from J, leaving 9 bases between. The CDR3 here is CASSLAGDTQYF. The CDR3 DNA reads as TGTGCCAGCAGCTTAGCAGGGGATACGCAGTATTTT. Variable domain in full (rest from reference TRBV14 and TRBJ2-3): EAGVTQFPSHSVIEKGQTVTLRCDPISGHDNLYWYRRVMGKEIKFLLHFVKESKQDESGMPNNRFLAERTGGTYSTLKVQPAELEDSGVYFCASSLAGDTQYFGPGTRLTVL.

This chain uses TRBV25-1 with TRBJ2-5, with a weak D call TRBD1 (6 bases). Germline V gives CDR1 MGHDK, CDR2 SYGVNS. Trimming removed 3 bases from V and 1 base from J, with 12 bases in between. This CDR3 is built from 15 residues. The CDR3 nucleotides are TGTGCCAGCAGTGACCCGACAGGACCCCAAGAGACCCAGTACTTC. As protein: CASSDPTGPQETQYF.

A few counts support this clone. The chain combines TRBV11-2 with TRBJ2-7; D is possibly TRBD1 (6 bases). Trimming shortened V by 7 bases and J by 5 bases, and 12 bases separated the two germline ends. The V gene's germline CDR1 is SGHAT and CDR2 FQNNGV. The CDR3 has 12 residues. As DNA, the CDR3 is TGTGCCAGCACGAACAGGGTTGACGAGCAGTACTTC. Residues: CASTNRVDEQYF. Drawing the rest from reference TRBV11-2 and TRBJ2-7, the complete variable domain is EAGVAQSPRYKIIEKRQSVAFWCNPISGHATLYWYQQILGQGPKLLIQFQNNGVVDDSQLPKDRFSAERLKGVDSTLKIQPAKLEDSAVYLCASTNRVDEQYFGPGTRLTVT.